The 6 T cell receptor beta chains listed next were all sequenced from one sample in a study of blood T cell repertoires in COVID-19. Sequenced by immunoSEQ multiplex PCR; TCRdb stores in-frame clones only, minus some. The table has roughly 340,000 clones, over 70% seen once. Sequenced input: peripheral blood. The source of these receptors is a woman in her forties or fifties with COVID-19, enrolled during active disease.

The CDR3 nucleotides are TGCGCCAGCAGCCGGACTAGCGATTACAATGAGCAGTTCTTC. Translated: CASSRTSDYNEQFF. J is TRBJ2-1 and V is TRBV5-1; 9 positions match TRBD2. This CDR3 region has 14 residues. The junction had 3 bases not matched to a gene; V was cut back by 4 bases and J by 4 bases. Germline assignment: CDR1 SGHRS and CDR2 YFSETQ. Full variable domain (missing parts from reference TRBV5-1 and TRBJ2-1): KAGVTQTPRYLIKTRGQQVTLSCSPISGHRSVSWYQQTPGQGLQFLFEYFSETQRNKGNFPGRFSGRQFSNSRSEMNVSTLELGDSALYLCASSRTSDYNEQFFGPGTRLTVL.

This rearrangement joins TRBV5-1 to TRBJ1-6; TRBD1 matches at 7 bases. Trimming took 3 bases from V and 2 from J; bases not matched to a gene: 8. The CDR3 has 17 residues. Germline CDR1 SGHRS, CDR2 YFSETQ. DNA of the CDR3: TGCGCCAGCAGCTCGGGACAGAACGCTGCCTATAATTCACCCCTCCACTTT. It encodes CASSSGQNAAYNSPLHF.

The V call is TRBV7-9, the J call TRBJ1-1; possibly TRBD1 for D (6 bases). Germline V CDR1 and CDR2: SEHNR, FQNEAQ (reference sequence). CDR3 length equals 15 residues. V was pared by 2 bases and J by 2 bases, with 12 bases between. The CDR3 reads CASSLLPRGNTEAFF. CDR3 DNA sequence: TGTGCCAGCAGCTTACTACCCAGGGGTAACACTGAAGCTTTCTTT.

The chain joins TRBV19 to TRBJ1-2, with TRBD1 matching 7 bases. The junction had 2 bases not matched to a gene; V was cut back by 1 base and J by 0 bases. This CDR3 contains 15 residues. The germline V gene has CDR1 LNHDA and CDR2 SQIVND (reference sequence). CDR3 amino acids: CASSIAGTANYGYTF. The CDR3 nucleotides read TGTGCCAGTAGTATAGCCGGGACAGCTAACTATGGCTACACCTTC.

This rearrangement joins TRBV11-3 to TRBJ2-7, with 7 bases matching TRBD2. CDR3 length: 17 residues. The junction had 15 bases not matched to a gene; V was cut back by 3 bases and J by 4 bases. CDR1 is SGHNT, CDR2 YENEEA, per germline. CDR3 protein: CASSFRSGLVGRYEQYF. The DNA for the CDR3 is TGTGCCAGCAGCTTTCGCTCCGGACTAGTAGGGCGGTACGAGCAGTACTTC.

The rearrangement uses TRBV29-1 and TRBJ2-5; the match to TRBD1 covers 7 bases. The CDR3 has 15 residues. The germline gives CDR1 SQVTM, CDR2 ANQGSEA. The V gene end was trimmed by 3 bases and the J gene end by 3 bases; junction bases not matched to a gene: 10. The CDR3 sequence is CSVDSIGTAKETQYF. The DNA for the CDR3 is TGCAGCGTTGACTCCATTGGGACAGCAAAAGAGACCCAGTACTTC.